These 29 T cell receptor beta chains were all obtained from the same sample, sequenced in a study of CD8+ T cells in alopecia areata. RNA, once extracted, was reverse transcribed into cDNA for use as the sequencing template. Profiling relied on immunoSEQ multiplex PCR, and the TCRdb table lists in-frame clones only, not all of them. Among 200,000 to 250,000 clones listed, 64% were seen once. The treatment: oral pan-JAK inhibitor, 5-10 mg twice daily. The sequences come from CD4+ T cells sorted from blood, collected at week 4, from a patient treated with tofacitinib. Receptors were obtained from a human donor with alopecia areata.

The chain couples TRBV20-1 to TRBJ2-4; D unclear. The V gene's germline CDR1 is DFQATT and CDR2 SNEGSKA (reference sequence). This CDR3 has 9 residues. Deletions cut 7 bases from V and 11 bases from J, with 9 bases between. CDR3 DNA: TGCAGTGGCCCGGTTGTTCAGTACTTC. Amino acids: CSGPVVQYF.

The V and J genes are TRBV7-2 and TRBJ2-7; a weak D match, TRBD1 (5 bases). Germline assignment: CDR1 SGHTA and CDR2 FQGNSA. This CDR3 has 14 amino acids. Trimming removed 2 bases from V and 3 bases from J, with 11 bases in between. CDR3 protein: CASSLKGPVYEQYF. For the CDR3, the DNA is TGTGCCAGCAGCTTAAAGGGGCCCGTCTACGAGCAGTACTTC.

The chain joins TRBV7-9 to TRBJ1-5; the match to TRBD1 covers 7 bases. The CDR3 has 15 amino acids. V lost 1 base to trimming and J lost 3 bases; unmatched junction nucleotides: 3. Germline CDR1 reads SEHNR; CDR2 reads FQNEAQ (reference sequence). The DNA for the CDR3 is TGTGCCAGCAGCTTAGAACAGGGGTTCAATCAGCCCCAGCATTTT. Its protein is CASSLEQGFNQPQHF. The full variable domain, rest sourced from reference TRBV7-9 and TRBJ1-5, is DTGVSQNPRHKITKRGQNVTFRCDPISEHNRLYWYRQTLGQGPEFLTYFQNEAQLEKSRLLSDRFSAERPKGSFSTLEIQRTEQGDSAMYLCASSLEQGFNQPQHFGDGTRLSIL.

The chain joins TRBV19 to TRBJ1-5, with unresolved D. Trimming pared 1 base from V and 3 bases from J, leaving 7 bases between. The CDR3 has 14 residues. Germline values: CDR1 LNHDA, CDR2 SQIVND (reference sequence). The CDR3, as DNA: TGTGCCAGTAGTATAGTGGGTCACAATCAGCCCCAGCATTTT. Translation: CASSIVGHNQPQHF.

This clone has a single count. The rearrangement joins TRBV11-2 to TRBJ2-3; perhaps TRBD2 as D (7 bases). CDR1 and CDR2 (germline): SGHAT, FQNNGV. The CDR3 covers 16 residues. V was pared by 5 bases and J by 4 bases, with 19 bases between. The CDR3 DNA follows: TGTGCCAGCAGCCCTAAGGGTCGCGGGGGCTCAGATACGCAGTATTTT. Translation gives CASSPKGRGGSDTQYF.

This clone was recorded once. The chain joins TRBV4-3 to TRBJ1-2; D gene ambiguous. V lost 1 base, J lost 0 bases, and 6 bases lay in between. Looked up from germline, CDR1 is LGHNA and CDR2 is YSLEER. This CDR3 spans 14 amino acids. The CDR3 bases are TGCGCCAGCAGCCAAGTGGGGTCTAACTATGGCTACACCTTC. This translates into CASSQVGSNYGYTF.

The V call is TRBV7-9, the J call TRBJ2-7; TRBD2 matches at 11 bases. CDR3 size: 14 residues. Germline CDR1 reads SEHNR; CDR2 reads FQNEAQ (reference sequence). Trimming cost V 5 bases and J 2 bases; bases outside gene matches: 2. Here the CDR3 DNA reads TGTGCCAGCAGCCCTAGCGGGAGGACCTACGAGCAGTACTTC. Translating it yields CASSPSGRTYEQYF.

V gene TRBV5-1 combines with J gene TRBJ2-2; possibly TRBD2 for D (6 bases). CDR1 and CDR2 from the germline V gene are SGHRS and YFSETQ. V was pared by 4 bases and J by 1 base, with 20 bases between. CDR3 length: 18 amino acids. CDR3 residues: CASSPTGGLSQNTGELFF. CDR3 nucleotides: TGCGCCAGCAGCCCAACCGGGGGACTGAGCCAGAACACCGGGGAGCTGTTTTTT.

This clone was recorded a few times. Written as DNA, the CDR3 is TGTGCCAGCTCACCGGGACTTGAGAATGAAAAACTGTTTTTT. Encoded protein: CASSPGLENEKLFF. The chain carries TRBV18 and TRBJ1-4; D possibly corresponds to TRBD1 (5 bases). The germline V and J ends were trimmed by 3 bases and 5 bases, with 10 bases remaining between them. This CDR3 is 14 amino acids long. Looked up from germline, CDR1 is KGHSH and CDR2 is LQKENI.

This chain uses TRBV6-5 with TRBJ2-7; 8 positions agree with TRBD1. Germline assignment: CDR1 MNHEY and CDR2 SVGAGI. Trimming cost V 5 bases and J 3 bases; bases outside gene matches: 9. CDR3 size: 15 residues. The CDR3 loop reads CASSISGTGYYEQYF. The CDR3 bases are TGTGCCAGCAGTATATCCGGGACAGGTTACTACGAGCAGTACTTC.

This clone was seen only a few times. Distinct nucleotide sequences in the sample also encode this CDR3. V is TRBV18 and J is TRBJ2-3, with D possibly TRBD1 on 5 matching bases. The V end lost 0 bases, the J end lost 1 base, and 5 bases lay between the germline ends. CDR3 length equals 14 residues. Germline V lookup: CDR1 KGHSH, CDR2 LQKENI. CDR3 bases: TGTGCCAGCTCACCACCAGGGGGCACAGATACGCAGTATTTT. Amino acids: CASSPPGGTDTQYF.

This clone occurred once. The rearrangement links TRBV14 to TRBJ2-4; D ambiguous. The CDR3 length is 13 residues. Trimming removed 4 bases from V and 7 bases from J, with 11 bases in between. In germline, CDR1 is SGHDN, CDR2 FVKESK. The chain's CDR3 is CASSPQIGNIQYF. The CDR3, as DNA: TGTGCCAGCAGCCCCCAAATAGGGAACATTCAGTACTTC.

The chain uses TRBV29-1 and TRBJ2-7, with a possible D match to TRBD1 (6 bases). V dropped 7 bases and J dropped 0 bases, with 10 bases sitting between them. The CDR3 runs 12 residues. Germline V lookup: CDR1 SQVTM, CDR2 ANQGSEA. The DNA for the CDR3 is TGCAGCGGGGTGACAGGCTCCTACGAGCAGTACTTC. Residues: CSGVTGSYEQYF.

A remark on this clone: A junction end diverges from the germline sequence, so it may reflect a read error. The chain links TRBV6-1 to TRBJ2-5; tentative D call: TRBD1 (6 bases). Germline loops: CDR1 MNHNS, CDR2 SASEGT. The CDR3 spans 15 residues. CDR3 in amino acids: CASSQASTGTATQYF. DNA of the CDR3: TGTGCCAGCAGTCAAGCCTCCACAGGGACGGCGACCCAGTACTTC.

The chain couples TRBV7-9 to TRBJ2-7; 7 nucleotides line up with TRBD1. This CDR3 has 13 residues. Trimming took 5 bases from V and 5 from J; bases not matched to a gene: 6. The V gene's germline CDR1 is SEHNR and CDR2 FQNEAQ (reference sequence). The CDR3 bases are TGTGCCAGCAGCGCTACAGGGGTCAACGAGCAGTACTTC. This gives the protein CASSATGVNEQYF. The complete variable domain, with remaining parts taken from reference TRBV7-9 and TRBJ2-7, reads DTGVSQNPRHKITKRGQNVTFRCDPISEHNRLYWYRQTLGQGPEFLTYFQNEAQLEKSRLLSDRFSAERPKGSFSTLEIQRTEQGDSAMYLCASSATGVNEQYFGPGTRLTVT.

The table lists this clone with a few counts. V gene TRBV2 combines with J gene TRBJ1-2; D unclear. The CDR3 length is 14 residues. CDR1 and CDR2 from the germline V gene are SNHLY and FYNNEI. V dropped 0 bases and J dropped 7 bases, with 12 bases sitting between them. The CDR3 protein is CASSEALRGVGYTF. The CDR3 nucleotides read TGTGCCAGCAGTGAAGCGCTTCGTGGGGTTGGCTACACCTTC.

The chain joins TRBV5-1 to TRBJ2-5, with a weak D call TRBD2 (5 bases). Germline CDR1 is SGHRS and CDR2 is YFSETQ. Trimming pared 5 bases from V and 5 bases from J, leaving 7 bases between. The CDR3 loop spans 11 amino acids. The CDR3 is CASREEETQYF. In DNA form, the CDR3 reads TGCGCCAGCAGGGAGGAGGAGACCCAGTACTTC.

This clone was recorded at least ten times. The J gene is TRBJ1-2, the V gene TRBV4-1; TRBD1 matches at 9 bases. The germline gives CDR1 MGHRA, CDR2 YSYEKL. The CDR3 totals 15 residues. J lost 6 bases, V lost 2 bases, and 7 bases had no gene match. This CDR3 is CASSQSGQGKDGYTF. CDR3 sequence (DNA): TGCGCCAGCAGCCAATCGGGACAGGGAAAGGATGGCTACACCTTC.

This chain joins TRBV11-3 and TRBJ2-1, with no clear D. CDR3 length: 13 amino acids. V lost 1 base and J 4 bases, leaving 5 bases between the germline ends. Germline values: CDR1 SGHNT, CDR2 YENEEA. Here the CDR3 reads CASSLVTYNEQFF. Here the CDR3 DNA reads TGTGCCAGCAGCTTAGTCACGTACAATGAGCAGTTCTTC.

The V and J genes are TRBV29-1 and TRBJ1-6; 7 bases align to TRBD1. The length of the CDR3 is 15 residues. CDR1 is SQVTM, CDR2 ANQGSEA, per germline. V lost 3 bases and J lost 7; bases outside the gene matches: 9. The CDR3 nucleotides are TGCAGCGTTGAGTCACAGGGGTTCATCAATTCACCCCTCCACTTT. This sequence encodes CSVESQGFINSPLHF.

The chain is built from TRBV2 and TRBJ1-1, with a weak D call TRBD1 (5 bases). V shed 6 bases and J shed 2 bases, with 7 bases lying between them. The germline V gene encodes CDR1 SNHLY and CDR2 FYNNEI. The CDR3 is made up of 12 amino acids. The chain's CDR3 is CASRGVNTEAFF. The CDR3 DNA reads as TGTGCCAGCAGGGGGGTTAACACTGAAGCTTTCTTT.

This chain joins TRBV5-1 and TRBJ2-2; 8 bases map to TRBD1. Per the germline V gene, CDR1 is SGHRS and CDR2 is YFSETQ. CDR3 size: 15 residues. Trimming at V came to 0 bases and at J to 5 bases, leaving 3 bases not matched to a gene. The CDR3 DNA reads as TGCGCCAGCAGCTTGGAGAACAGGGGGACCGGGGAGCTGTTTTTT. Translating gives CASSLENRGTGELFF. Based on the CDR3 plus reference TRBV5-1 and TRBJ2-2, the full variable domain is KAGVTQTPRYLIKTRGQQVTLSCSPISGHRSVSWYQQTPGQGLQFLFEYFSETQRNKGNFPGRFSGRQFSNSRSEMNVSTLELGDSALYLCASSLENRGTGELFFGEGSRLTVL.

The chain has TRBV5-1 and TRBJ2-7, with 7 bases identical to TRBD1. Germline loops: CDR1 SGHRS, CDR2 YFSETQ. This CDR3 comprises 14 residues. Trimming removed 4 bases from V and 0 bases from J; junction bases left unmatched: 4. For the CDR3, the DNA is TGCGCCAGCAGCGGTGGGGACAGCTCCTACGAGCAGTACTTC. Translating it yields CASSGGDSSYEQYF.

V is TRBV19 and J is TRBJ1-1; no reliable D call. V gave up 3 bases and J gave up 4 bases, with 9 bases separating them. This CDR3 has 13 amino acids. In germline, CDR1 is LNHDA, CDR2 SQIVND (reference sequence). CDR3 sequence: CASSIRRATEAFF. The DNA for the CDR3 is TGTGCCAGTAGTATTCGACGGGCCACTGAAGCTTTCTTT.

The rearrangement joins TRBV5-6 to TRBJ2-3; TRBD2 aligns across 10 bases. The germline V gene encodes CDR1 SGHDT and CDR2 YYEEEE. This CDR3 comprises 15 residues. Trimming removed 4 bases from V and 2 bases from J; junction bases left unmatched: 4. Here the CDR3 DNA reads TGTGCCAGCAGCCCACTAGCGGGGACCACAGATACGCAGTATTTT. The encoded protein is CASSPLAGTTDTQYF.

The chain uses TRBV7-9 and TRBJ1-1, with D possibly TRBD1 on 5 matching bases. Trimming left V 4 bases short and J 1 base short, with 19 bases between. Looked up from germline, CDR1 is SEHNR and CDR2 is FQNEAQ (reference sequence). The CDR3 has 17 amino acids. The CDR3 loop is CASSSYRGGGKNTEAFF. CDR3 sequence (DNA): TGTGCCAGCAGCTCTTATAGGGGCGGGGGGAAGAACACTGAAGCTTTCTTT.

This clone was seen a single time. This sequence joins TRBV10-3 and TRBJ1-2; D is uncertain. Trimming removed 2 bases from V and 8 bases from J, with 15 bases in between. CDR3 size: 14 residues. Germline V lookup: CDR1 ENHRY, CDR2 SYGVKD. CDR3 DNA sequence: TGTGCCATCAGTGAGCGTGAACAGAGTTCGGGCTACACCTTC. Amino acids: CAISEREQSSGYTF.

This clone was observed a handful of times. The chain is built from TRBV28 and TRBJ1-1; D is ambiguous. The germline V and J ends were trimmed by 7 bases and 8 bases, with 8 bases remaining between them. The germline CDR1 and CDR2 sequences are MDHEN and SYDVKM. The CDR3 runs 10 residues. The CDR3 nucleotides read TGTGCCAGCAAAGAGCGAGAAGCTTTCTTT. Translated: CASKEREAFF.

The rearrangement joins TRBV9 to TRBJ2-1, with 11 bases aligning to TRBD2. The CDR3 loop spans 15 amino acids. The germline V gene has CDR1 SGDLS and CDR2 YYNGEE. With 0 bases clipped from V and 5 bases from J, the junction kept 1 base outside the gene matches. The DNA of the CDR3 is TGTGCCAGCAGCGTAGGACTAGCGGGGCACAATGAGCAGTTCTTC. The encoded protein is CASSVGLAGHNEQFF.